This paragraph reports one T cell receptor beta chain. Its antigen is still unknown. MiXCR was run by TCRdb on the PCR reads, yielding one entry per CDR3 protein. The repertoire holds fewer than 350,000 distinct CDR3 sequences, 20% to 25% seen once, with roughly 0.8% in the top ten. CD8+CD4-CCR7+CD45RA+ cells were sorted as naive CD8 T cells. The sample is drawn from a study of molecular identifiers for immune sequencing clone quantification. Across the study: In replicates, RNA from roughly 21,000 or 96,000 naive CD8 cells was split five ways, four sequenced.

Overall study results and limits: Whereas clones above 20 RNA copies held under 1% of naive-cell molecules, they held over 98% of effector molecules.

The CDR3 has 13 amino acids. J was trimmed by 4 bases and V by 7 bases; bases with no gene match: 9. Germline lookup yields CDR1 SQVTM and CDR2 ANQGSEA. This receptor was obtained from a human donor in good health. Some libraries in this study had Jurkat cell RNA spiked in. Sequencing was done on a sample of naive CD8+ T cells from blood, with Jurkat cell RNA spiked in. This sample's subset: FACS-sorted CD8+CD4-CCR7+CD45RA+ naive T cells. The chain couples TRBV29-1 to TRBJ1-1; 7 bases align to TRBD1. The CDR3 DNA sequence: TGCAGCGCCTACAGGGGCGGGAGCACTGAAGCTTTCTTT. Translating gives CSAYRGGSTEAFF.